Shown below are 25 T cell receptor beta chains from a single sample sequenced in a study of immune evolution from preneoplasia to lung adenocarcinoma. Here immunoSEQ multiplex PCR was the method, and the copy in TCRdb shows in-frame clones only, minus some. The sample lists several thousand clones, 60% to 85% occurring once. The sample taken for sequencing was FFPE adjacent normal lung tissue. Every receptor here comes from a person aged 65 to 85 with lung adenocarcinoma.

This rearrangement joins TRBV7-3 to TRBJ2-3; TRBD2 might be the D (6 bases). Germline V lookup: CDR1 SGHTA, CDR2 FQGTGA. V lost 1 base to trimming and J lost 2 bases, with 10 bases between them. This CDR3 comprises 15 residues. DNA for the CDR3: TGTGCCAGCAGCTTAATCGGGGGATACACAGATACGCAGTATTTT. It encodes CASSLIGGYTDTQYF.

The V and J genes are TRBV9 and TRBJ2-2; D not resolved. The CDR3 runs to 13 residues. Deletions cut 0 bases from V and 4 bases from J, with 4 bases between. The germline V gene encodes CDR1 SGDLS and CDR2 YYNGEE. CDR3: CASSVAFTGELFF. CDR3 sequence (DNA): TGTGCCAGCAGCGTAGCTTTCACCGGGGAGCTGTTTTTT.

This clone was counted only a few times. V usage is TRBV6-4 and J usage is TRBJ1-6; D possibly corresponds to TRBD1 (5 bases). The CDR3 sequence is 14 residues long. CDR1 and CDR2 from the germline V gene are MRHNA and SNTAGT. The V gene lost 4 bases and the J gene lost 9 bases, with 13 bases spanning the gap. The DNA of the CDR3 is TGTGCCAGCAGTGGACAGAGTTTCGTTTCACCCCTCCACTTT. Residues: CASSGQSFVSPLHF.

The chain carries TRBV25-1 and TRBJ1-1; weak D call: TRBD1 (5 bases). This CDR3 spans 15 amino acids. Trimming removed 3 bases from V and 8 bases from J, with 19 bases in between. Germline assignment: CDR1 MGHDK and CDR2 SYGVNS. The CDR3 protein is CASSDTAGPLGEAFF. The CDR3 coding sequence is TGTGCCAGCAGTGATACGGCGGGACCCCTCGGGGAAGCTTTCTTT.

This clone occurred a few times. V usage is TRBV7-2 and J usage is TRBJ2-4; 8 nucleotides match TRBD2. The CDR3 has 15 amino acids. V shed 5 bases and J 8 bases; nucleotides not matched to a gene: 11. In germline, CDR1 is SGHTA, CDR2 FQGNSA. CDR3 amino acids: CASSPQLAARDIQYF. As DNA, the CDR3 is TGTGCCAGCAGCCCACAACTAGCGGCTAGGGACATTCAGTACTTC. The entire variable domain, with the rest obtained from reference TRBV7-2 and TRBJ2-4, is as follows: GAGVSQSPSNKVTEKGKDVELRCDPISGHTALYWYRQSLGQGLEFLIYFQGNSAPDKSGLPSDRFSAERTGGSVSTLTIQRTQQEDSAVYLCASSPQLAARDIQYFGAGTRLSVL.

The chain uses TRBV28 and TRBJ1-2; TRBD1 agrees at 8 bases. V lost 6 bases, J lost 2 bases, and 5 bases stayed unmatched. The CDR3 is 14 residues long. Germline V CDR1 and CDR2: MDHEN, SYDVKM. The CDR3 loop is CASRAGGQNYGYTF. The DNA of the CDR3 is TGTGCCAGCAGGGCAGGGGGCCAGAACTATGGCTACACCTTC.

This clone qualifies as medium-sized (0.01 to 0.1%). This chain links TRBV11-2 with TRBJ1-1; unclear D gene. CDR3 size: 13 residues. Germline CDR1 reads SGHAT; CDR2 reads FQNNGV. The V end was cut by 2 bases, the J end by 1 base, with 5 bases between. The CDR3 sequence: CASSLSANTEAFF. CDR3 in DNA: TGTGCCAGCAGCTTATCAGCGAACACTGAAGCTTTCTTT.

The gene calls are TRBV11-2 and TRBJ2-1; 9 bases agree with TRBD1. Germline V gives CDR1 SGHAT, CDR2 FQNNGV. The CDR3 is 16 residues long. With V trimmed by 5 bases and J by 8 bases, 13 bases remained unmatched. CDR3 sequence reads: CASSLLRDRERDEQFF. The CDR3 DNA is TGTGCCAGCAGCCTTCTCCGGGACAGGGAACGGGATGAGCAGTTCTTC.

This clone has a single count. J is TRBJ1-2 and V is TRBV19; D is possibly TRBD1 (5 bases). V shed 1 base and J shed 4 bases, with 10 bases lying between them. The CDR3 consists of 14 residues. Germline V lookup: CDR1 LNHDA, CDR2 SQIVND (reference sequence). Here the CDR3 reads CASSIGGTSYGYTF. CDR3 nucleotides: TGTGCCAGTAGTATAGGCGGGACGTCCTATGGCTACACCTTC.

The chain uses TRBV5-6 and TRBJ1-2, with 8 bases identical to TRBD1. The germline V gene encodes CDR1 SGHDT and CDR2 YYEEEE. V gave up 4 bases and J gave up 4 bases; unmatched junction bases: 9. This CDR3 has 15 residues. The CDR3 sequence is CASSPPGRGLYGYTF. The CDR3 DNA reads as TGTGCCAGCAGCCCTCCGGGCAGGGGGCTCTATGGCTACACCTTC. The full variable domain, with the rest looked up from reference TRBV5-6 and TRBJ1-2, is DAGVTQSPTHLIKTRGQQVTLRCSPKSGHDTVSWYQQALGQGPQFIFQYYEEEERQRGNFPDRFSGHQFPNYSSELNVNALLLGDSALYLCASSPPGRGLYGYTFGSGTRLTVV.

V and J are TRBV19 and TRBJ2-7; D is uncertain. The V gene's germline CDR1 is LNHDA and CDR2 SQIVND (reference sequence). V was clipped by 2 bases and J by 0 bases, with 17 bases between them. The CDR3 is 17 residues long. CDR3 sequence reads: CASSIMGSRRASYEQYF. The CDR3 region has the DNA TGTGCCAGTAGTATAATGGGCAGCAGAAGGGCCTCCTACGAGCAGTACTTC.

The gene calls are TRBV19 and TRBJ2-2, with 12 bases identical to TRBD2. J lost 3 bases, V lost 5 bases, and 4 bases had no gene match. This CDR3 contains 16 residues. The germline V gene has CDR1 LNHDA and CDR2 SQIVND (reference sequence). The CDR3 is CASSARLAGDTGELFF. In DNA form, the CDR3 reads TGTGCCAGTAGTGCTCGACTAGCGGGGGACACCGGGGAGCTGTTTTTT.

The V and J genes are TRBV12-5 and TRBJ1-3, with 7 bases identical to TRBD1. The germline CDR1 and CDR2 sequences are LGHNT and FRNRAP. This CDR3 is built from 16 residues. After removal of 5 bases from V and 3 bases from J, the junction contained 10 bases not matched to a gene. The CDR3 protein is CASGPGQGVVGNTIYF. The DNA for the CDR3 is TGTGCTAGTGGTCCCGGTCAGGGGGTTGTTGGAAACACCATATATTTT.

CDR3 region: CASSSSGVGTQYF. CDR3 in DNA: TGTGCCAGCAGCTCCTCTGGGGTCGGGACCCAGTACTTC. This chain connects TRBV6-5 to TRBJ2-5; the D is unclear. V was clipped by 6 bases and J by 7 bases, with 15 bases between them. Germline CDR1 and CDR2: MNHEY and SVGAGI. There are 13 residues in the CDR3.

CDR3 DNA: TGCGCCAGCAGCTTGGAAGCGGGCCCCAACTACGAGCAGTACTTC. It yields the protein CASSLEAGPNYEQYF. V is TRBV5-1 and J is TRBJ2-7; D might be TRBD2 (6 bases). V was cut by 0 bases and J by 3 bases, with 13 bases left in between. Germline assignment: CDR1 SGHRS and CDR2 YFSETQ. This CDR3 is 15 amino acids long.

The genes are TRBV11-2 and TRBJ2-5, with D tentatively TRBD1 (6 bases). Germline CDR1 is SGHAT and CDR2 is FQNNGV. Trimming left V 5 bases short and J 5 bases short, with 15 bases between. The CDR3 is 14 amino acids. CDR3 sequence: CASSQTGSQETQYF. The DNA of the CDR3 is TGTGCCAGCAGCCAAACAGGGTCTCAGGAGACCCAGTACTTC. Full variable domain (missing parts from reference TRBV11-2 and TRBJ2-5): EAGVAQSPRYKIIEKRQSVAFWCNPISGHATLYWYQQILGQGPKLLIQFQNNGVVDDSQLPKDRFSAERLKGVDSTLKIQPAKLEDSAVYLCASSQTGSQETQYFGPGTRLLVL.

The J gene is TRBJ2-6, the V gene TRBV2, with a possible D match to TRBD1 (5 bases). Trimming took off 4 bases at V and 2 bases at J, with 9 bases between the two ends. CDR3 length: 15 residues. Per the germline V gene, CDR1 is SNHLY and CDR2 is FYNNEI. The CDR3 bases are TGTGCCAGCAGTGGGTGGGGCGCTGGGGCCAACGTCCTGACTTTC. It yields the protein CASSGWGAGANVLTF.

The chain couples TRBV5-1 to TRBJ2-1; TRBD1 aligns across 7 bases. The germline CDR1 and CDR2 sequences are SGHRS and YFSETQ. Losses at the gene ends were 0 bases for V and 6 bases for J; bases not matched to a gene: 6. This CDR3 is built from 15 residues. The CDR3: CASSLGDRVGNEQFF. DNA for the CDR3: TGCGCCAGCAGCTTGGGTGACAGGGTGGGCAATGAGCAGTTCTTC.

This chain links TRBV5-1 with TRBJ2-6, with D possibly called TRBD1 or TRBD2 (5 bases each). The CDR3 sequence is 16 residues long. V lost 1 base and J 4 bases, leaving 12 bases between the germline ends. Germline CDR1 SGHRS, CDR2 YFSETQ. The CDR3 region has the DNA TGCGCCAGCAGCTTGTCATTCGGGACCGGGGCCAACGTCCTGACTTTC. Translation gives CASSLSFGTGANVLTF. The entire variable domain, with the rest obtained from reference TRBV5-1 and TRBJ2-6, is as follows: KAGVTQTPRYLIKTRGQQVTLSCSPISGHRSVSWYQQTPGQGLQFLFEYFSETQRNKGNFPGRFSGRQFSNSRSEMNVSTLELGDSALYLCASSLSFGTGANVLTFGAGSRLTVL.

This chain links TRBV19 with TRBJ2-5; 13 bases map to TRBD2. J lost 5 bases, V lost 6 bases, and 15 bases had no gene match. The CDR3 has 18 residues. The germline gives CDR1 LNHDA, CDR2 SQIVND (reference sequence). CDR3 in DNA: TGTGCCAGTAGCCCCGGACTAGCGGGGGAGGGCGCTTCGGAGACCCAGTACTTC. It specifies CASSPGLAGEGASETQYF.

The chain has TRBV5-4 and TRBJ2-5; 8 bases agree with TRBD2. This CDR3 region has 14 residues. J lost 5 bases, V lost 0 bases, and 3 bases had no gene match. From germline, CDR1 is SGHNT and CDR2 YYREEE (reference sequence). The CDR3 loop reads CASSLVRGGETQYF. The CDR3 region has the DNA TGTGCCAGCAGCTTGGTGCGCGGGGGGGAGACCCAGTACTTC.

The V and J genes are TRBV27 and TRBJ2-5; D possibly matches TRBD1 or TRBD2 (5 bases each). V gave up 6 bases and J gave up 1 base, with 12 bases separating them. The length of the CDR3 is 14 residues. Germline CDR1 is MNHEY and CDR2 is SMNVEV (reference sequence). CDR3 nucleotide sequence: TGTGCCAGCAGCCAGGGACCCTTCCAAGAGACCCAGTACTTC. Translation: CASSQGPFQETQYF.

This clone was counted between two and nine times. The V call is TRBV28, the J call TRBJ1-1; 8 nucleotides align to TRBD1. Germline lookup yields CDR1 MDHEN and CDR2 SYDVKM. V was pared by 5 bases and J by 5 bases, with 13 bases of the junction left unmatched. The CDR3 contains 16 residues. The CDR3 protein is CASSTAMTGAFTEAFF. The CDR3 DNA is TGTGCCAGCAGTACGGCTATGACAGGGGCCTTTACTGAAGCTTTCTTT.

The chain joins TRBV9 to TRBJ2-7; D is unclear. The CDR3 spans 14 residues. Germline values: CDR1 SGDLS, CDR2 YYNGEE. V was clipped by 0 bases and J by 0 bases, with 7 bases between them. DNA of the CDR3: TGTGCCAGCAGCGTAGAGGGCGACTCCTACGAGCAGTACTTC. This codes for CASSVEGDSYEQYF.

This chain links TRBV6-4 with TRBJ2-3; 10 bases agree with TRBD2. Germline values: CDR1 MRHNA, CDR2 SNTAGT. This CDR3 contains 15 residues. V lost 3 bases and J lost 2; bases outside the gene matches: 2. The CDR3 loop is CASSEAGGHTDTQYF. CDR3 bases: TGTGCCAGCAGTGAAGCGGGGGGGCACACAGATACGCAGTATTTT.